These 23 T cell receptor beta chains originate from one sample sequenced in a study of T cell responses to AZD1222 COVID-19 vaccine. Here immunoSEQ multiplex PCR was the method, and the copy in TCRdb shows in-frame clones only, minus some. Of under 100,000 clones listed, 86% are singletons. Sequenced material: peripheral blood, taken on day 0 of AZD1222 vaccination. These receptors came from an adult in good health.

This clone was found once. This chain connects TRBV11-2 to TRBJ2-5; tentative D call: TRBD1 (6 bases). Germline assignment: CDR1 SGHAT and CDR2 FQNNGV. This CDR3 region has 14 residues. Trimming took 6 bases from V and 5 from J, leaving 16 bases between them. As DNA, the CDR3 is TGTGCCAGCAGATACGGGACACCGATCGAGACCCAGTACTTC. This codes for CASRYGTPIETQYF.

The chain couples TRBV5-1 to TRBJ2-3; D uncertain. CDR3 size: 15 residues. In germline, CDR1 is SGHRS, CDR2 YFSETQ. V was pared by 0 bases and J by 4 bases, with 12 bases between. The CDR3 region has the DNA TGCGCCAGCAGCTTGGAGGGCGGCGGCCCAGATACGCAGTATTTT. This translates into CASSLEGGGPDTQYF.

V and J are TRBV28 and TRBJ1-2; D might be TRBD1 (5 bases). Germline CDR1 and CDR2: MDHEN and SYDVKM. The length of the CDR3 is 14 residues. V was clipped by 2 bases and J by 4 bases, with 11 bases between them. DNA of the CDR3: TGTGCCAGCAGTTTAGAGGGGAGGACCTATGGCTACACCTTC. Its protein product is CASSLEGRTYGYTF.

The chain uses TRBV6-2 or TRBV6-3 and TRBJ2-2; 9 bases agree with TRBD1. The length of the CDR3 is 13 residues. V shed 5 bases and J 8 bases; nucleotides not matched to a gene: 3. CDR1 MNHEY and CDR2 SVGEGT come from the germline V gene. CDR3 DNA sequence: TGTGCCAGCAGTGGGACAGGGTTAGGGGAGCTGTTTTTT. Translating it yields CASSGTGLGELFF.

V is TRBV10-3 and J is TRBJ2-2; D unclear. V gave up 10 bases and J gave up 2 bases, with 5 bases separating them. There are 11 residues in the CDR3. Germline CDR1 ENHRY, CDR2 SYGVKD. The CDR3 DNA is TGTGCCACTCAAAACACCGGGGAGCTGTTTTTT. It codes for CATQNTGELFF.

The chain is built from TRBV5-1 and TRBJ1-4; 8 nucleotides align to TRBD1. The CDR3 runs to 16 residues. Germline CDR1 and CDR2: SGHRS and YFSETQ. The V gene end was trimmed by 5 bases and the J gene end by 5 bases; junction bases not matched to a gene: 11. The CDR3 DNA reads TGCGCCAGCAGGGGCGGACAGGGACTTAGAAATGAAAAACTGTTTTTT. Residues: CASRGGQGLRNEKLFF.

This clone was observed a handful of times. CDR3 protein: CASSLAGNRYEQYF. The CDR3 coding sequence is TGTGCCAGCAGTTTGGCAGGGAATCGCTACGAGCAGTACTTC. The chain uses TRBV28 and TRBJ2-7; D perhaps matches TRBD1 (5 bases). Per the germline V gene, CDR1 is MDHEN and CDR2 is SYDVKM. The CDR3 is made up of 14 amino acids. Trimming pared 3 bases from V and 3 bases from J, leaving 12 bases between.

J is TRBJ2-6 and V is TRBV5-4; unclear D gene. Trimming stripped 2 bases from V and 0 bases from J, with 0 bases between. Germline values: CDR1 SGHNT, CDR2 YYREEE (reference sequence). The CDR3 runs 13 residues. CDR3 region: CASSFSGANVLTF. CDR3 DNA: TGTGCCAGCAGCTTCTCTGGGGCCAACGTCCTGACTTTC.

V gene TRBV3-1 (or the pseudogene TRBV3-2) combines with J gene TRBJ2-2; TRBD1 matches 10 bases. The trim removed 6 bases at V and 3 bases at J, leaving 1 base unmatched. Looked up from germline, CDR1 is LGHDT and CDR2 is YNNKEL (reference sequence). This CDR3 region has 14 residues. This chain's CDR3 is CASRGTGDTGELFF. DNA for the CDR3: TGTGCCAGCAGGGGGACAGGGGACACCGGGGAGCTGTTTTTT.

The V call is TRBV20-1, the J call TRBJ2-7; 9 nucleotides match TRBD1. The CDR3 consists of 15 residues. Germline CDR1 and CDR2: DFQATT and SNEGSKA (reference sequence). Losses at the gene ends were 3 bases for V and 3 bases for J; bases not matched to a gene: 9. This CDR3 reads CSASMGGTGNYEQYF. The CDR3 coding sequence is TGCAGTGCTAGTATGGGTGGGACAGGGAACTACGAGCAGTACTTC.

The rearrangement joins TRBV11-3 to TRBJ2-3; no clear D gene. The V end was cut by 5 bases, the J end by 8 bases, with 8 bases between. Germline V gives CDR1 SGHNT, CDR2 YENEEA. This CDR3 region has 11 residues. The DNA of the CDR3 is TGTGCCAGCAGCCAATTCACTACGCAGTATTTT. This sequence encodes CASSQFTTQYF.

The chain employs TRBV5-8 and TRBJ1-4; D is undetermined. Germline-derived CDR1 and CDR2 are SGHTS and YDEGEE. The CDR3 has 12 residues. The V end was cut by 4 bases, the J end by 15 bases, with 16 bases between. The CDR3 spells CASSVDGVLVFF. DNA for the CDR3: TGTGCCAGCAGCGTCGACGGGGTTTTGGTGTTTTTT.

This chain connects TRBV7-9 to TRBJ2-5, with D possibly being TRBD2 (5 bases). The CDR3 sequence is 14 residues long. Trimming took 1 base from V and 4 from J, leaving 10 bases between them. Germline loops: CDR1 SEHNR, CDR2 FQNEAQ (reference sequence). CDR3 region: CASSLGLAGETQYF. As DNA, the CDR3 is TGTGCCAGCAGCTTAGGGCTGGCGGGAGAGACCCAGTACTTC. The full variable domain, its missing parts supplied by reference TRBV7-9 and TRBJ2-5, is DTGVSQNPRHKITKRGQNVTFRCDPISEHNRLYWYRQTLGQGPEFLTYFQNEAQLEKSRLLSDRFSAERPKGSFSTLEIQRTEQGDSAMYLCASSLGLAGETQYFGPGTRLLVL.

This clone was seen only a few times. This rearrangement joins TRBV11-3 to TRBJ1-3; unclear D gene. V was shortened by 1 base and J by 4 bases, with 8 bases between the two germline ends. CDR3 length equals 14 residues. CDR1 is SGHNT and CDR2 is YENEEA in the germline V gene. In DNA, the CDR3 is TGTGCCAGCAGCTTAGGAGAGGACGGAAACACCATATATTTT. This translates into CASSLGEDGNTIYF. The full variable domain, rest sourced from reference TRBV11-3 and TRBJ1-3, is EAGVVQSPRYKIIEKKQPVAFWCNPISGHNTLYWYLQNLGQGPELLIRYENEEAVDDSQLPKDRFSAERLKGVDSTLKIQPAELGDSAVYLCASSLGEDGNTIYFGEGSWLTVV.

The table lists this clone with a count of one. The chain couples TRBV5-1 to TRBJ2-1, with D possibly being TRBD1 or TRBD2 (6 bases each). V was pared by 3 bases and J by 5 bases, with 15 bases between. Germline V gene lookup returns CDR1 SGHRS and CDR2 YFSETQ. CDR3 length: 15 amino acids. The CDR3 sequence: CASSYRGVRDNEQFF. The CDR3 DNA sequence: TGCGCCAGCAGCTATAGGGGGGTAAGGGACAATGAGCAGTTCTTC.

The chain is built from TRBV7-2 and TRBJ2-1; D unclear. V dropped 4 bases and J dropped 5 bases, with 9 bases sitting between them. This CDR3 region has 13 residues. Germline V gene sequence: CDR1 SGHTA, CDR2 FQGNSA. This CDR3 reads CASSWTVDNEQFF. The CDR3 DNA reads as TGTGCCAGCAGCTGGACGGTCGACAATGAGCAGTTCTTC. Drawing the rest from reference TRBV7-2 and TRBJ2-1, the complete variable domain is GAGVSQSPSNKVTEKGKDVELRCDPISGHTALYWYRQSLGQGLEFLIYFQGNSAPDKSGLPSDRFSAERTGGSVSTLTIQRTQQEDSAVYLCASSWTVDNEQFFGPGTRLTVL.

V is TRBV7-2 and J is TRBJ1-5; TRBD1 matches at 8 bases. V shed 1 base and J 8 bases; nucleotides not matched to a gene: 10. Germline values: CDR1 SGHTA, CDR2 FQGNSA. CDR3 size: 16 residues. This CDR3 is CASSLEGAGGREPQHF. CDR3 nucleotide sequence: TGTGCCAGCAGCTTAGAGGGGGCAGGGGGCCGGGAGCCCCAGCATTTT. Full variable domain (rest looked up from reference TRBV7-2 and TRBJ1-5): GAGVSQSPSNKVTEKGKDVELRCDPISGHTALYWYRQSLGQGLEFLIYFQGNSAPDKSGLPSDRFSAERTGGSVSTLTIQRTQQEDSAVYLCASSLEGAGGREPQHFGDGTRLSIL.

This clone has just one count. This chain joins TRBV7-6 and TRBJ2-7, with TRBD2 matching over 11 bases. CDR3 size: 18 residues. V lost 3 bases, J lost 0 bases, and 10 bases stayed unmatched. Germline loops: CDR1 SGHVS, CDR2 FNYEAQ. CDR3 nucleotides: TGTGCCAGCAGCTTGAGACTAGCGGGACTACAACTCTCCTACGAGCAGTACTTC. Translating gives CASSLRLAGLQLSYEQYF. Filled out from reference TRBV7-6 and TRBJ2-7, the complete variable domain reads GAGVSQSPRYKVTKRGQDVALRCDPISGHVSLYWYRQALGQGPEFLTYFNYEAQQDKSGLPNDRFSAERPEGSISTLTIQRTEQRDSAMYRCASSLRLAGLQLSYEQYFGPGTRLTVT.

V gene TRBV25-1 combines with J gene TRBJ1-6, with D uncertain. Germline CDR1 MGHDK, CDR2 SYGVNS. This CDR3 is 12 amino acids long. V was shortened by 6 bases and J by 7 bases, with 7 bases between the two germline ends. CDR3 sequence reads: CASRVFNSPLHF. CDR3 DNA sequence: TGTGCCAGCAGAGTTTTCAATTCACCCCTCCACTTT.

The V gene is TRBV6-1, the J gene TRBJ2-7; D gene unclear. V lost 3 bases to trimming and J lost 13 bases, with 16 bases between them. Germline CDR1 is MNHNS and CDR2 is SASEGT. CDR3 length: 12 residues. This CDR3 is CASSDIGLIGYF. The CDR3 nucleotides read TGTGCCAGCAGTGACATTGGCTTAATAGGATACTTC.

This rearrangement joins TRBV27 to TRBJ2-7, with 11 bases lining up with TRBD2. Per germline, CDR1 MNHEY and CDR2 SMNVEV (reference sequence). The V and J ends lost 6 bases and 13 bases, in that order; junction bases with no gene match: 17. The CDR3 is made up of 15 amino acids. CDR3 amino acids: CASSPGGPRTSGLYF. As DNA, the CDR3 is TGTGCCAGCAGCCCCGGGGGCCCCCGGACTAGCGGGCTTTACTTC.

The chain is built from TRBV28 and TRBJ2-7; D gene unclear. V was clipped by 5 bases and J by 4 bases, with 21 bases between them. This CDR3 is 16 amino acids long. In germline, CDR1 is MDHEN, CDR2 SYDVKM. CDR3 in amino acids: CASSPPDGVQSYEQYF. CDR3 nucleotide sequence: TGTGCCAGCAGTCCCCCGGACGGCGTACAATCGTACGAGCAGTACTTC.

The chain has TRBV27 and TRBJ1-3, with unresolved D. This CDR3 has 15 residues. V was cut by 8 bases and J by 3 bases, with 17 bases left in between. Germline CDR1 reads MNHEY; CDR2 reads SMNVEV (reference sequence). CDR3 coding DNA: TGTGCCAGCGTTATAACGACCAACTATGGAAACACCATATATTTT. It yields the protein CASVITTNYGNTIYF.